The sequence of this TCR beta chain was determined in a study of long-term antiretroviral therapy in people with HIV. With survey level as its setting, the immunoSEQ assay was v3.0. This table comes from immunoSEQ multiplex PCR, and its TCRdb copy is limited to in-frame clones, with some not included. The profile shows around 26,000 clones, about 88% of them singletons. Only one count was recorded for this clone. V was clipped by 2 bases and J by 4 bases, with 8 bases between them. The germline V gene has CDR1 SNHLY and CDR2 FYNNEI. The CDR3 length is 13 residues. The receptor was derived from a man aged 40-49 years with HIV. The sample was unsorted PBMCs, taken more than 2.6 years after starting antiretroviral therapy. This chain uses TRBV2 with TRBJ2-5, with D possibly being TRBD2 (5 bases). CDR3 region: CASSEKRSETQYF. The CDR3 DNA reads TGTGCCAGCAGTGAAAAGCGGTCAGAGACCCAGTACTTC.